A single sample gave rise to the 30 T cell receptor beta chains below, sequenced in a study of T cells after yellow fever vaccination. Via MiXCR, TCRdb re-called the 5' RACE reads, giving one row per CDR3 protein. The sample yields some 400,000 distinct CDR3 sequences, around 6.4% seen once. This sample comprised PBMCs, obtained 5 days after the yellow fever booster vaccination. The receptors were sampled from a man aged 25-45 years who received the YFV17D yellow fever vaccine.

This clonotype was observed a handful of times. The V and J genes are TRBV27 and TRBJ2-7, with a tentative D call TRBD2 (6 bases). V gave up 4 bases and J gave up 4 bases, with 14 bases separating them. From germline, CDR1 is MNHEY and CDR2 SMNVEV (reference sequence). The CDR3 runs to 14 residues. CDR3: CASSWGVGPYEQYF. The CDR3 region has the DNA TGTGCCAGCAGTTGGGGGGTGGGCCCTTACGAGCAGTACTTC.

Ten or more counts support this clonotype. The CDR3 coding sequence is TGTGCCAGCTCACCTCGGGGGGAGACCCAGTACTTC. This codes for CASSPRGETQYF. V usage is TRBV18 and J usage is TRBJ2-5; TRBD2 might be the D (6 bases). The V end lost 3 bases, the J end lost 5 bases, and 7 bases lay between the germline ends. The germline V gene has CDR1 KGHSH and CDR2 LQKENI. The CDR3 is 12 amino acids.

Many counts were recorded for this clonotype. The rearrangement links TRBV27 to TRBJ2-1, with 11 bases that match TRBD2. V was clipped by 9 bases and J by 4 bases; unmatched bases: 5. This CDR3 has 14 residues. Germline CDR1 is MNHEY and CDR2 is SMNVEV (reference sequence). The CDR3 sequence is CASSGRAEYNEQFF. The CDR3 DNA follows: TGTGCCAGTAGCGGGAGGGCCGAGTACAATGAGCAGTTCTTC.

The chain couples TRBV5-6 to TRBJ2-1; D not resolved. The CDR3 totals 13 residues. CDR1 SGHDT and CDR2 YYEEEE come from the germline V gene. The V and J ends lost 4 bases and 6 bases respectively, with 11 bases between them. CDR3 in amino acids: CASSLRRPNEQFF. CDR3 bases: TGTGCCAGCAGCCTTCGTCGCCCCAATGAGCAGTTCTTC.

The chain uses TRBV5-1 and TRBJ2-7; no clear D. With 5 bases removed from V and 1 base from J, the gap between germline ends came to 7 bases. CDR3 length equals 12 residues. From germline, CDR1 is SGHRS and CDR2 YFSETQ. CDR3 DNA sequence: TGCGCCAGCAGGGTGGAATCCTACGAGCAGTACTTC. The encoded protein is CASRVESYEQYF.

The V gene is TRBV12-3 or TRBV12-4, the J gene TRBJ2-5; D gene uncertain. CDR3 length: 13 amino acids. V was pared by 3 bases and J by 3 bases, with 8 bases between. CDR3 protein: CASSLRWEETQYF. The CDR3 coding sequence is TGTGCCAGCAGTTTGCGCTGGGAAGAGACCCAGTACTTC.

A few counts support this clonotype. V is TRBV7-9 and J is TRBJ1-1; 7 bases line up with TRBD1. V lost 4 bases to trimming and J lost 4 bases; unmatched junction nucleotides: 6. CDR1 and CDR2 (germline): SEHNR, FQNEAQ (reference sequence). This CDR3 contains 14 residues. The DNA of the CDR3 is TGTGCCAGCAGCTCCCCAAGACAGGGCACTGAAGCTTTCTTT. It codes for CASSSPRQGTEAFF.

This clonotype was counted between two and nine times. The chain uses TRBV28 and TRBJ2-1; 10 bases line up with TRBD2. The V gene's germline CDR1 is MDHEN and CDR2 SYDVKM. The V and J ends lost 7 bases and 4 bases, in that order; junction bases with no gene match: 1. The CDR3 is 13 residues long. Written as DNA, the CDR3 is TGTGCCAGCATTAGCGGGGGGTACAATGAGCAGTTCTTC. Translating it yields CASISGGYNEQFF. The variable domain in full, completed from reference TRBV28 and TRBJ2-1, reads DVKVTQSSRYLVKRTGEKVFLECVQDMDHENMFWYRQDPGLGLRLIYFSYDVKMKEKGDIPEGYSVSREKKERFSLILESASTNQTSMYLCASISGGYNEQFFGPGTRLTVL.

In this sample, this clonotype turned up many times. V is TRBV29-1 and J is TRBJ2-1, with TRBD2 matching over 13 bases. Germline V gene lookup returns CDR1 SQVTM and CDR2 ANQGSEA. The CDR3 totals 16 residues. V was pared by 4 bases and J by 2 bases, with 5 bases of the junction left unmatched. CDR3 sequence: CSVGGTSGETYNEQFF. The CDR3 DNA reads TGCAGCGTTGGGGGGACTAGCGGGGAAACCTACAATGAGCAGTTCTTC.

In its sample, this clonotype was seen many times. CDR3 protein: CASSWTVSSYNEQFF. The CDR3, as DNA: TGCGCCAGCAGCTGGACAGTGAGCTCCTACAATGAGCAGTTCTTC. This rearrangement joins TRBV5-1 to TRBJ2-1, with TRBD1 as a possible D gene (6 bases). CDR1 SGHRS and CDR2 YFSETQ come from the germline V gene. The CDR3 has 15 amino acids. With 3 bases removed from V and 0 bases from J, the gap between germline ends came to 10 bases.

With regard to this clonotype: An end of the junction differs from the germline gene, which may be a read error. The chain's CDR3 is CCARVRSGTLTDTQYF. The CDR3 bases are TGCTGTGCTAGAGTTAGAAGCGGAACCCTCACAGATACGCAGTATTTT. The gene calls are TRBV20-1 and TRBJ2-3, with D tentatively TRBD2 (5 bases). Germline V gene lookup returns CDR1 DFQATT and CDR2 SNEGSKA (reference sequence). This CDR3 contains 16 residues.

This clonotype was seen more than once but under ten times. The chain carries TRBV29-1 and TRBJ2-3; D is possibly TRBD2 (5 bases). Germline lookup yields CDR1 SQVTM and CDR2 ANQGSEA. The germline V and J ends were trimmed by 1 base and 3 bases, with 11 bases remaining between them. The CDR3 sequence is 14 residues long. The DNA of the CDR3 is TGCAGCGTTGAAGGGTGGGAGAGAACAGATACGCAGTATTTT. Translated, it gives CSVEGWERTDTQYF.

This clonotype was seen only a few times. The chain combines TRBV7-9 with TRBJ1-6; D is perhaps TRBD1 (5 bases). Germline CDR1 is SEHNR and CDR2 is FQNEAQ (reference sequence). Trimming removed 3 bases at V and 9 bases at J, with 15 bases between. The CDR3 totals 15 residues. In DNA, the CDR3 is TGTGCCAGCAGCTTTAACCAGCAGGGAACTTCACCCCTCCACTTT. This gives the protein CASSFNQQGTSPLHF. Based on the CDR3 plus reference TRBV7-9 and TRBJ1-6, the full variable domain is DTGVSQNPRHKITKRGQNVTFRCDPISEHNRLYWYRQTLGQGPEFLTYFQNEAQLEKSRLLSDRFSAERPKGSFSTLEIQRTEQGDSAMYLCASSFNQQGTSPLHFGNGTRLTVT.

CDR3 bases: TGTGCCAGCAGCATCGCCCCGGGACAGGGGGGGTACGAGCAGTACTTC. It translates to CASSIAPGQGGYEQYF. The gene calls are TRBV5-5 and TRBJ2-7; 11 bases align to TRBD1. CDR1 is SGHKS and CDR2 is YYEKEE in the germline V gene (reference sequence). Unmatched junction bases numbered 10, after V lost 4 bases and J lost 4 bases. This CDR3 region has 16 residues.

This clonotype has more than one count but fewer than ten. The chain is built from TRBV11-2 and TRBJ2-7; 13 bases are a match to TRBD2. Looked up from germline, CDR1 is SGHAT and CDR2 is FQNNGV. V shed 6 bases, J shed 3 bases, and the junction held 11 bases outside the gene matches. The CDR3 spans 17 residues. CDR3 nucleotides: TGTGCCAGCAGTACGGAGGGCACTAGCGGGAGGGACTACGAGCAGTACTTC. This encodes CASSTEGTSGRDYEQYF.

The chain combines TRBV12-3 or TRBV12-4 with TRBJ2-2; a possible D gene is TRBD2 (5 bases). Trimming removed 3 bases from V and 7 bases from J, with 9 bases in between. The length of the CDR3 is 13 residues. The CDR3 bases are TGTGCCAGCAGTTTCTTTACTAGCGGGGAGCTGTTTTTT. This encodes CASSFFTSGELFF.

The chain carries TRBV6-5 and TRBJ2-2, with a weak D call TRBD1 (6 bases). The V end lost 0 bases, the J end lost 3 bases, and 11 bases lay between the germline ends. CDR3 length: 16 amino acids. The germline V gene encodes CDR1 MNHEY and CDR2 SVGAGI. The CDR3 bases are TGTGCCAGCAGTTACTCGACAGGCCATCACACCGGGGAGCTGTTTTTT. This encodes CASSYSTGHHTGELFF.

This clonotype occurred many times. The chain uses TRBV5-1 and TRBJ2-1; 12 positions match TRBD1. This CDR3 region has 14 residues. Germline V gene lookup returns CDR1 SGHRS and CDR2 YFSETQ. V lost 7 bases and J lost 10; bases outside the gene matches: 9. The CDR3: CASWSGQGAWEQFF. For the CDR3, the DNA is TGCGCCAGCTGGTCGGGACAGGGGGCGTGGGAGCAGTTCTTC.

The rearrangement uses TRBV20-1 and TRBJ2-3; 10 positions agree with TRBD2. This CDR3 region has 15 residues. J gave up 5 bases and V 0 bases, and 5 bases lay outside the gene matches. Germline assignment: CDR1 DFQATT and CDR2 SNEGSKA (reference sequence). Here the CDR3 reads CSARDQAGGLDTQYF. The CDR3 region has the DNA TGCAGTGCTAGAGATCAAGCGGGAGGGTTAGATACGCAGTATTTT.

This clonotype came up many times. CDR3 sequence (DNA): TGTGCCAGCAGTTACGGGGAGGTGGATGAGCAGTTCTTC. Amino acid sequence: CASSYGEVDEQFF. This sequence joins TRBV6-5 and TRBJ2-1, with D perhaps matching TRBD2 (6 bases). This CDR3 comprises 13 residues. V dropped 2 bases and J dropped 8 bases, with 10 bases sitting between them. Germline V gives CDR1 MNHEY, CDR2 SVGAGI.

Ten or more counts support this clonotype. J is TRBJ2-1 and V is TRBV29-1; 9 bases are a match to TRBD1. CDR1 and CDR2 (germline): SQVTM, ANQGSEA. Trimming at V came to 6 bases and at J to 15 bases, leaving 9 bases not matched to a gene. CDR3 length: 11 residues. The CDR3 nucleotides read TGCAGCGTGGGGGACAGGGTAGGGCTGTTCTTC. Translation: CSVGDRVGLFF.

The rearrangement uses TRBV23-1 and TRBJ1-6; TRBD1 aligns across 7 bases. TRBV23-1 is recorded as an ORF, its role being uncertain. With V trimmed by 8 bases and J by 5 bases, 9 bases remained unmatched. The CDR3 has 15 amino acids. The CDR3 DNA reads as TGCGCCAGCTCGGCACCGGGACAGAATAATTCACCCCTCCACTTT. This encodes CASSAPGQNNSPLHF.

Ten or more counts support this clonotype. The gene calls are TRBV7-2 and TRBJ1-1; no firm D call. CDR3 length: 15 amino acids. The germline CDR1 and CDR2 sequences are SGHTA and FQGNSA. With 4 bases removed from V and 3 bases from J, the gap between germline ends came to 15 bases. CDR3 sequence (DNA): TGTGCCAGCAGCTCGGTCATAGGGAGGTACACTGAAGCTTTCTTT. Residues: CASSSVIGRYTEAFF. Together with reference TRBV7-2 and TRBJ1-1, the CDR3 gives the full variable domain: GAGVSQSPSNKVTEKGKDVELRCDPISGHTALYWYRQSLGQGLEFLIYFQGNSAPDKSGLPSDRFSAERTGGSVSTLTIQRTQQEDSAVYLCASSSVIGRYTEAFFGQGTRLTVV.

Many counts were recorded for this clonotype. This chain joins TRBV29-1 and TRBJ2-1, with 7 positions matching TRBD1. Germline V gene lookup returns CDR1 SQVTM and CDR2 ANQGSEA. V lost 7 bases to trimming and J lost 5 bases; unmatched junction nucleotides: 8. The CDR3 is 13 residues long. The CDR3 region is CSARGQENNEQFF. CDR3 coding DNA: TGCAGCGCCCGAGGACAGGAGAACAATGAGCAGTTCTTC.

This clonotype was seen ten or more times. The rearrangement links TRBV20-1 to TRBJ2-5, with D maybe TRBD1 (7 bases). V dropped 4 bases and J dropped 6 bases, with 15 bases sitting between them. CDR3 length equals 13 residues. CDR1 is DFQATT and CDR2 is SNEGSKA in the germline V gene (reference sequence). The CDR3 nucleotides are TGCAGTGCTATACACAGGGGCGGGAAGACCCAGTACTTC. It encodes CSAIHRGGKTQYF.

V is TRBV5-5 and J is TRBJ1-5; 9 bases map to TRBD1. Germline CDR1 reads SGHKS; CDR2 reads YYEKEE (reference sequence). The CDR3 loop spans 16 amino acids. V was clipped by 4 bases and J by 4 bases; unmatched bases: 9. The CDR3 sequence is CASSPSPGTGNQPQHF. The CDR3 DNA sequence: TGTGCCAGCAGCCCATCACCCGGGACAGGGAATCAGCCCCAGCATTTT.

This clonotype has a count of ten or more. V is TRBV20-1 and J is TRBJ2-1; D gene uncertain. V gave up 6 bases and J gave up 0 bases, with 3 bases separating them. The CDR3 has 11 amino acids. CDR1 DFQATT and CDR2 SNEGSKA come from the germline V gene (reference sequence). CDR3 sequence reads: CSAGSYNEQFF. The DNA of the CDR3 is TGCAGTGCGGGCTCCTACAATGAGCAGTTCTTC.

The table lists this clonotype with many counts. V usage is TRBV20-1 and J usage is TRBJ2-1, with a tentative D call TRBD2 (6 bases). Germline V CDR1 and CDR2: DFQATT, SNEGSKA (reference sequence). CDR3 size: 12 residues. V was pared by 0 bases and J by 9 bases, with 9 bases between. CDR3 amino acids: CSARDDGGEQFF. For the CDR3, the DNA is TGCAGTGCTAGAGATGACGGGGGTGAGCAGTTCTTC.

This clonotype has just a few counts. CDR3: CASTRGNEQYF. The CDR3 coding sequence is TGTGCCAGCACCCGGGGTAACGAGCAGTACTTC. This chain connects TRBV27 to TRBJ2-7, with D perhaps TRBD2 (5 bases). Between the trimmed V and J ends, which lost 7 bases and 5 bases, there was a span of 9 bases. The CDR3 contains 11 residues. Looked up from germline, CDR1 is MNHEY and CDR2 is SMNVEV (reference sequence).

The rearrangement joins TRBV20-1 to TRBJ2-7, with TRBD2 matching over 9 bases. CDR1 DFQATT and CDR2 SNEGSKA come from the germline V gene (reference sequence). V shed 1 base and J 4 bases; nucleotides not matched to a gene: 5. The length of the CDR3 is 14 residues. The DNA of the CDR3 is TGCAGTGCTAGAGTGGTGACTAGCGGATACGAGCAGTACTTC. This gives the protein CSARVVTSGYEQYF.